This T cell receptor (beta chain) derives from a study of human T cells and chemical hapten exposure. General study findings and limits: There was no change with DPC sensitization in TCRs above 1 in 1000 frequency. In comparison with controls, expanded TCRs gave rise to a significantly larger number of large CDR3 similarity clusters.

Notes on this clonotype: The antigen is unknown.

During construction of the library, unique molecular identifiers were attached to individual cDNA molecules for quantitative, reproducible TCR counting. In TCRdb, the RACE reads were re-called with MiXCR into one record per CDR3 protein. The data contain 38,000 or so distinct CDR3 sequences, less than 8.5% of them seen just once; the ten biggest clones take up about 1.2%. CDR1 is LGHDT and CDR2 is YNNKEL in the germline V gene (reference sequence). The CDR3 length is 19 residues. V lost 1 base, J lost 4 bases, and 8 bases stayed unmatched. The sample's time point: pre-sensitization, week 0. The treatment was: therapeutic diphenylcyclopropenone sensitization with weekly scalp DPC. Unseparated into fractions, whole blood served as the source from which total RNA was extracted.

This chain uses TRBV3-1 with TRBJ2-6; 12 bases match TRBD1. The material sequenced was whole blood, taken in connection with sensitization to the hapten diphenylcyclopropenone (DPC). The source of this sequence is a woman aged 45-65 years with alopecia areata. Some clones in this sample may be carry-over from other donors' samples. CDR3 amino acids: CASSQAAGTGGLGANVLTF. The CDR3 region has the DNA TGTGCCAGCAGCCAAGCGGCCGGGACAGGGGGCCTCGGGGCCAACGTCCTGACTTTC.